This TCR beta chain was obtained from a study of shared clonotypes between healthy human individuals. CDR3 length: 17 residues. Germline V gene data show CDR1 as SGHTS and CDR2 as YDEGEE. With V trimmed by 3 bases and J by 7 bases, 16 bases remained unmatched. The method was immunoSEQ multiplex PCR; TCRdb's version includes in-frame clones alone and lacks a portion of them. Altogether roughly 530,000 clones are present, 90% to 96% being singletons, with the ten largest covering about 0.064%. Only one count was recorded for this clone. The chain carries TRBV5-8 and TRBJ2-1; TRBD2 matches at 7 bases. The source of this sequence is a woman in her 30s in good health. Sample: naive CD4+ T cells sorted from blood. Subset given: CD45RA+ positively selected. This CDR3 is CASSSSKTSDLGNEQFF. CDR3 sequence (DNA): TGTGCCAGCAGCTCGAGCAAAACTAGCGACTTAGGTAATGAGCAGTTCTTC.